Listed here is a single T cell receptor (beta chain). The data belong to a study of blood T cell repertoires in COVID-19. Per germline, CDR1 KGHDR and CDR2 SFDVKD. The CDR3 length is 16 residues. V lost 5 bases to trimming and J lost 8 bases; unmatched junction nucleotides: 12. Original processing notes: Reference gene primer amplification gave nucleated cell count estimates. Sequencing used immunoSEQ multiplex PCR; TCRdb keeps in-frame clones, though not all of them. That table furnishes V, J and clone size, whereas the DNA furnished D and trimming. Of about 98,000 clones in the sample, roughly 80% are singletons; the top ten hold about 10%.

The chain combines TRBV24-1 with TRBJ2-3; 10 bases match TRBD1. Sequencing was performed on peripheral blood. The TCR comes from a woman of 80 years or more with acute or convalescent COVID-19. CDR3 region: CATSVGQGVPGGTQYF. DNA for the CDR3: TGTGCCACCAGTGTCGGACAGGGGGTACCCGGCGGTACGCAGTATTTT.